Below, 25 T cell receptor beta chains from the same sample are listed, as sequenced in a study of shared clonotypes between healthy human individuals. Sequenced by immunoSEQ multiplex PCR; TCRdb stores in-frame clones only, minus some. The sample carries about 2.1 million clones, roughly 91% recorded once. As defined, naive CD8 cells were CD45RO-negative and positively selected for CCR7, with terminally differentiated effector memory CD45RA+ cells excluded. The sequenced sample was naive CD8+ T cells from PBMCs. Every receptor here comes from a man aged 18 to 30 in good health. Some clones in this sample may be carry-over from other donors' samples.

The chain links TRBV7-9 to TRBJ1-5; 7 bases agree with TRBD1. The CDR3 has 15 residues. Per germline, CDR1 SEHNR and CDR2 FQNEAQ (reference sequence). The trim removed 3 bases at V and 11 bases at J, leaving 13 bases unmatched. CDR3 protein: CASSFFGAGQGAQHF. The CDR3 coding sequence is TGTGCCAGCAGCTTTTTTGGGGCAGGCCAGGGGGCCCAGCATTTT.

J is TRBJ2-1 and V is TRBV28, with 9 bases fitting TRBD2. V lost 6 bases, J lost 2 bases, and 2 bases stayed unmatched. The CDR3 covers 14 residues. CDR1 and CDR2 from the germline V gene are MDHEN and SYDVKM. The CDR3 coding sequence is TGTGCCAGCAGACTAGCGGGTGCCTACAATGAGCAGTTCTTC. Amino acid sequence: CASRLAGAYNEQFF.

The chain is built from TRBV10-3 and TRBJ1-2; TRBD1 might be the D (6 bases). The V gene lost 0 bases and the J gene lost 8 bases, with 19 bases spanning the gap. Germline values: CDR1 ENHRY, CDR2 SYGVKD. The CDR3 loop spans 16 amino acids. The CDR3 loop is CAISESIVTGREGYTF. The CDR3 nucleotides read TGTGCCATCAGTGAGTCGATAGTGACAGGCAGAGAAGGCTACACCTTC.

The genes are TRBV27 and TRBJ2-3, with 7 bases identical to TRBD2. CDR1 and CDR2 (germline): MNHEY, SMNVEV (reference sequence). The CDR3 extends over 15 amino acids. After removal of 5 bases from V and 3 bases from J, the junction contained 8 bases not matched to a gene. CDR3 sequence: CASSPRLAVTDTQYF. The CDR3 nucleotides are TGTGCCAGCAGTCCTCGACTAGCAGTAACAGATACGCAGTATTTT.

V usage is TRBV28 and J usage is TRBJ1-1; 9 bases map to TRBD1. Trimming took 6 bases from V and 4 from J; bases not matched to a gene: 9. The length of the CDR3 is 15 residues. Germline assignment: CDR1 MDHEN and CDR2 SYDVKM. The CDR3, as DNA: TGTGCCAGCAGCCTACAGGGGGCTTCCCTCACTGAAGCTTTCTTT. This translates into CASSLQGASLTEAFF.

The V and J genes are TRBV9 and TRBJ1-2; tentative D call: TRBD1 (6 bases). The CDR3 is 13 amino acids. The ends were cut back, 4 bases at V and 5 bases at J, with 12 bases in the middle. CDR1 is SGDLS and CDR2 is YYNGEE in the germline V gene. The CDR3 region is CASSPPDRYGYTF. CDR3 DNA: TGTGCCAGCAGCCCTCCGGACAGATATGGCTACACCTTC.

This chain links TRBV5-6 with TRBJ2-1; 7 positions match TRBD2. CDR1 SGHDT and CDR2 YYEEEE come from the germline V gene. Germline trimming cut 2 bases from V and 3 bases from J; bases unmatched to any gene: 14. This CDR3 has 18 residues. This CDR3 reads CASSFGIRSGGYYNEQFF. CDR3 sequence (DNA): TGTGCCAGCAGCTTTGGAATTCGATCGGGGGGATACTACAATGAGCAGTTCTTC. Drawing the rest from reference TRBV5-6 and TRBJ2-1, the complete variable domain is DAGVTQSPTHLIKTRGQQVTLRCSPKSGHDTVSWYQQALGQGPQFIFQYYEEEERQRGNFPDRFSGHQFPNYSSELNVNALLLGDSALYLCASSFGIRSGGYYNEQFFGPGTRLTVL.

This clone appeared a few times. The V and J genes are TRBV6-6 and TRBJ1-1; unclear D gene. Trimming removed 3 bases at V and 5 bases at J, with 7 bases between. Germline assignment: CDR1 MNHNY and CDR2 SVGAGI (reference sequence). The length of the CDR3 is 12 residues. Written as DNA, the CDR3 is TGTGCCAGCAGTTATCGCCGGACTGAAGCTTTCTTT. It encodes CASSYRRTEAFF.

This chain connects TRBV29-1 to TRBJ1-2, with D uncertain. Germline lookup yields CDR1 SQVTM and CDR2 ANQGSEA. The CDR3 loop spans 10 amino acids. Trimming took 3 bases from V and 8 from J, leaving 7 bases between them. The CDR3 here is CSVESNGYTF. The CDR3 region has the DNA TGCAGCGTTGAGAGTAACGGCTACACCTTC.

This clone was seen once. This chain links TRBV27 with TRBJ1-1; D call uncertain. Germline V gene data show CDR1 as MNHEY and CDR2 as SMNVEV (reference sequence). Trimming shortened V by 7 bases and J by 5 bases, and 17 bases separated the two germline ends. The length of the CDR3 is 14 residues. CDR3 protein: CASTPSIGWTEAFF. CDR3 coding DNA: TGTGCCAGCACCCCGTCAATTGGCTGGACTGAAGCTTTCTTT.

This clone was seen a single time. The V and J genes are TRBV12-5 and TRBJ1-2, with 7 positions matching TRBD1. The CDR3 has 13 amino acids. Trimming removed 1 base from V and 4 bases from J; junction bases left unmatched: 0. Germline V lookup: CDR1 LGHNT, CDR2 FRNRAP. The CDR3 here is CASGLGQGYGYTF. CDR3 coding DNA: TGTGCTAGTGGTTTGGGACAGGGCTATGGCTACACCTTC.

This chain uses TRBV11-2 with TRBJ1-2, with a possible D match to TRBD1 (6 bases). Germline CDR1 is SGHAT and CDR2 is FQNNGV. The V end lost 5 bases, the J end lost 4 bases, and 14 bases lay between the germline ends. This CDR3 has 14 residues. The CDR3 DNA reads TGTGCCAGCAGCACGTCAGGGGTTGGCTATGGCTACACCTTC. Encoded protein: CASSTSGVGYGYTF.

The V gene is TRBV28, the J gene TRBJ2-7; D may be TRBD2 (6 bases). From germline, CDR1 is MDHEN and CDR2 SYDVKM. V was clipped by 6 bases and J by 6 bases, with 21 bases between them. The CDR3 runs to 15 residues. CDR3 DNA sequence: TGTGCCAGCAGCCCCGCGCGGGGATTAGCCTCCGAGCAGTACTTC. It yields the protein CASSPARGLASEQYF.

The chain links TRBV28 to TRBJ2-7, with 8 bases lining up with TRBD1. From germline, CDR1 is MDHEN and CDR2 SYDVKM. The CDR3 sequence is 15 residues long. V lost 6 bases, J lost 2 bases, and 9 bases stayed unmatched. Here the CDR3 DNA reads TGTGCCAGCAGCGCCTGGACAGGGAGTGCCTACGAGCAGTACTTC. It translates to CASSAWTGSAYEQYF.

This clone was detected only once. J is TRBJ2-7 and V is TRBV9; TRBD2 might be the D (5 bases). Trimming took 0 bases from V and 3 from J, leaving 16 bases between them. The germline gives CDR1 SGDLS, CDR2 YYNGEE. The CDR3 has 16 residues. The CDR3 spells CASSVGASPRVYEQYF. The CDR3, as DNA: TGTGCCAGCAGCGTAGGTGCATCCCCGAGGGTCTACGAGCAGTACTTC. Full variable domain (remainder filled in from reference TRBV9 and TRBJ2-7): DSGVTQTPKHLITATGQRVTLRCSPRSGDLSVYWYQQSLDQGLQFLIQYYNGEERAKGNILERFSAQQFPDLHSELNLSSLELGDSALYFCASSVGASPRVYEQYFGPGTRLTVT.

This clone was counted a single time. This rearrangement joins TRBV30 to TRBJ1-5, with D unresolved. Germline assignment: CDR1 GTSNPN and CDR2 SVGIG (reference sequence). V was clipped by 0 bases and J by 3 bases, with 12 bases between them. The CDR3 loop spans 15 amino acids. The CDR3 loop is CAWSVKVGYNQPQHF. Written as DNA, the CDR3 is TGTGCCTGGAGTGTAAAAGTCGGGTACAATCAGCCCCAGCATTTT. Combining the CDR3 with reference TRBV30 and TRBJ1-5 gives the whole variable domain SQTIHQWPATLVQPVGSPLSLECTVEGTSNPNLYWYRQAAGRGLQLLFYSVGIGQISSEVPQNLSASRPQDRQFILSSKKLLLSDSGFYLCAWSVKVGYNQPQHFGDGTRLSIL.

The rearrangement joins TRBV27 to TRBJ2-1; 12 positions match TRBD2. Trimming at V came to 5 bases and at J to 6 bases, leaving 11 bases not matched to a gene. This CDR3 is built from 17 residues. Germline-derived CDR1 and CDR2 are MNHEY and SMNVEV (reference sequence). The CDR3 loop is CASSLRLAGALLNEQFF. The DNA of the CDR3 is TGTGCCAGCAGTCTCCGACTAGCGGGAGCCTTACTCAATGAGCAGTTCTTC.

This rearrangement joins TRBV11-3 to TRBJ2-1, with 7 bases lining up with TRBD2. This CDR3 has 16 amino acids. The V and J ends lost 1 base and 1 base, in that order; junction bases with no gene match: 4. CDR1 SGHNT and CDR2 YENEEA come from the germline V gene. CDR3: CASSLARAGSYNEQFF. The DNA of the CDR3 is TGTGCCAGCAGCTTAGCACGAGCGGGGTCCTACAATGAGCAGTTCTTC.

The chain recombines TRBV10-1 with TRBJ2-1, with D hard to call. Trimming cost V 5 bases and J 7 bases, with 18 bases left between them. The V gene's germline CDR1 is WNHNN and CDR2 SYGVQD (reference sequence). The CDR3 loop spans 15 amino acids. The DNA for the CDR3 is TGCGCCAGCAGTAACGTGTCCATCCAACGGAATGAGCAGTTCTTC. Translation: CASSNVSIQRNEQFF.

The chain combines TRBV27 with TRBJ2-7; TRBD1 matches 7 bases. Germline values: CDR1 MNHEY, CDR2 SMNVEV (reference sequence). This CDR3 spans 15 amino acids. Trimming cost V 6 bases and J 3 bases; bases outside gene matches: 11. The CDR3 nucleotides read TGTGCCAGCAGCACAGAGTGGGACAGATACTACGAGCAGTACTTC. It is translated as CASSTEWDRYYEQYF.

The chain uses TRBV14 and TRBJ1-2, with D uncertain. CDR3 size: 13 residues. Germline V CDR1 and CDR2: SGHDN, FVKESK. Trimming cost V 0 bases and J 8 bases, with 10 bases left between them. CDR3: CASSQDRDYGYTF. DNA for the CDR3: TGTGCCAGCAGCCAAGACCGGGATTACGGCTACACCTTC.

The J gene is TRBJ2-3, the V gene TRBV6-1; maybe TRBD2 (5 bases). The CDR3 is made up of 16 amino acids. Germline lookup yields CDR1 MNHNS and CDR2 SASEGT. Trimming stripped 1 base from V and 0 bases from J, with 11 bases between. The CDR3 bases are TGTGCCAGCAGTGAAGGGGCAAGCGGTAGCACAGATACGCAGTATTTT. This codes for CASSEGASGSTDTQYF.

The chain employs TRBV4-2 and TRBJ2-7; 11 bases agree with TRBD2. The CDR3 has 19 residues. The trim removed 2 bases at V and 4 bases at J, leaving 16 bases unmatched. Germline CDR1 is LGHNA and CDR2 is YNFKEQ. The CDR3 DNA is TGTGCCAGCAGCCAAAGTCCGTCCGGGCTAGCGGGAGGTTGGTACGAGCAGTACTTC. It translates to CASSQSPSGLAGGWYEQYF.

As concerns this clone: Other DNA sequences in this specimen translate into the identical CDR3. The chain is built from TRBV6-5 and TRBJ1-1; 7 bases align to TRBD1. The CDR3 totals 14 residues. Trimming cost V 6 bases and J 4 bases; bases outside gene matches: 8. CDR1 MNHEY and CDR2 SVGAGI come from the germline V gene. The CDR3 loop reads CASSYRGGGTEAFF. CDR3 DNA sequence: TGTGCCAGCAGCTACAGAGGGGGCGGCACTGAAGCTTTCTTT.

In this sample, this clone turned up once. One end of the junction varies from germline; a read error may be responsible. The genes are TRBV4-2 and TRBJ2-2; D may be TRBD2 (6 bases). CDR1 LGHNA and CDR2 YNFKEQ come from the germline V gene. This CDR3 has 17 amino acids. In DNA form, the CDR3 reads TGTGCCAGCGGCCAACTTCCGGGACTCCTGAACACCGGGGAGCTGTTTTTT. Amino acid sequence: CASGQLPGLLNTGELFF.